Below, 18 T cell receptor beta chains from the same sample are listed, as sequenced in a study of T cell changes during pregnancy in multiple sclerosis. Produced via immunoSEQ multiplex PCR; TCRdb's table is partial and in-frame only. The sample gives tens of thousands of clones, 85% to 95% of which show up once; just over 2% is in the top ten. The source was peripheral blood, collected after pregnancy. The receptors were sampled from a female donor with multiple sclerosis, enrolled in a pregnancy study.

This sequence joins TRBV7-2 and TRBJ2-5, with 8 bases that match TRBD1. The CDR3 consists of 12 residues. The germline V gene encodes CDR1 SGHTA and CDR2 FQGNSA. J lost 9 bases, V lost 8 bases, and 8 bases had no gene match. CDR3 in amino acids: CASSGTGGAQYF. CDR3 DNA: TGTGCCAGCTCCGGGACAGGAGGAGCCCAGTACTTC.

This clone appeared once. V usage is TRBV7-2 and J usage is TRBJ2-1; 7 bases are shared with TRBD2. Germline CDR1 SGHTA, CDR2 FQGNSA. V was pared by 7 bases and J by 1 base, with 10 bases of the junction left unmatched. This CDR3 comprises 16 residues. The CDR3 DNA reads TGTGCCAGCACCTGGATGGGGGAGGGGTCCTACAATGAGCAGTTCTTC. It codes for CASTWMGEGSYNEQFF.

The V call is TRBV2, the J call TRBJ2-2, with 13 bases that match TRBD2. The V gene end was trimmed by 8 bases and the J gene end by 6 bases; junction bases not matched to a gene: 6. CDR3 size: 15 residues. Germline V gene sequence: CDR1 SNHLY, CDR2 FYNNEI. This CDR3 is CASGGLAGVSGELFF. In DNA, the CDR3 is TGTGCCAGCGGTGGACTAGCGGGAGTGTCCGGGGAGCTGTTTTTT.

V is TRBV18 and J is TRBJ1-5; 9 bases agree with TRBD1. The CDR3 is 15 residues long. Per the germline V gene, CDR1 is KGHSH and CDR2 is LQKENI. J gave up 4 bases and V 6 bases, and 7 bases lay outside the gene matches. In nucleotides, the CDR3 is TGTGCCAGCTCGCCGACGGGACAGGGTAATCAGCCCCAGCATTTT. It is translated as CASSPTGQGNQPQHF.

The rearrangement links TRBV30 to TRBJ2-2; TRBD2 agrees at 13 bases. With V trimmed by 1 base and J by 0 bases, 8 bases remained unmatched. This CDR3 is 19 amino acids long. Germline V CDR1 and CDR2: GTSNPN, SVGIG (reference sequence). CDR3 in DNA: TGTGCCTGGAGTGCGCCGGGACTAGCGGGATTAGCGAACACCGGGGAGCTGTTTTTT. It is translated as CAWSAPGLAGLANTGELFF.

The chain couples TRBV7-2 to TRBJ1-2, with 7 bases identical to TRBD1. The V and J ends lost 3 bases and 3 bases, in that order; junction bases with no gene match: 4. Germline-derived CDR1 and CDR2 are SGHTA and FQGNSA. This CDR3 region has 14 residues. The CDR3 is CASSFQGVHYGYTF. CDR3 nucleotides: TGTGCCAGCAGCTTTCAGGGGGTTCACTATGGCTACACCTTC.

V usage is TRBV9 and J usage is TRBJ2-5, with TRBD2 matching over 8 bases. Germline V CDR1 and CDR2: SGDLS, YYNGEE. The CDR3 has 16 amino acids. Unmatched junction bases numbered 8, after V lost 0 bases and J lost 4 bases. CDR3 region: CASSVGGRGGTETQYF. CDR3 sequence (DNA): TGTGCCAGCAGCGTAGGGGGCCGGGGGGGAACAGAGACCCAGTACTTC.

V is TRBV5-4 and J is TRBJ2-7; a weak D match, TRBD2 (5 bases). CDR3 size: 15 residues. Trimming removed 0 bases from V and 1 base from J, with 11 bases in between. Germline assignment: CDR1 SGHNT and CDR2 YYREEE (reference sequence). The CDR3 protein is CASSLAGVGSYEQYF. CDR3 coding DNA: TGTGCCAGCAGCTTGGCCGGGGTGGGTTCCTACGAGCAGTACTTC.

This chain joins TRBV10-3 and TRBJ2-7; D is undetermined. The germline gives CDR1 ENHRY, CDR2 SYGVKD. The CDR3 contains 15 residues. The V end was cut by 0 bases, the J end by 0 bases, with 9 bases between. As DNA, the CDR3 is TGTGCCATCAGTGAGTCGATGGGCTTCTCCTACGAGCAGTACTTC. This encodes CAISESMGFSYEQYF.

V and J are TRBV2 and TRBJ1-1; D perhaps matches TRBD1 (6 bases). The CDR3 is 13 amino acids. Germline V gene sequence: CDR1 SNHLY, CDR2 FYNNEI. V was cut by 6 bases and J by 1 base, with 9 bases left in between. The CDR3 sequence: CASRKQGNTEAFF. The CDR3 nucleotides are TGTGCCAGCAGGAAACAGGGGAACACTGAAGCTTTCTTT.

This clone was detected only once. The V and J genes are TRBV27 and TRBJ1-6; 7 nucleotides align to TRBD1. CDR1 and CDR2 (germline): MNHEY, SMNVEV (reference sequence). The CDR3 sequence is 17 residues long. V lost 6 bases to trimming and J lost 1 base; unmatched junction nucleotides: 9. The CDR3 sequence: CASRSNRGSSYNSPLHF. The CDR3 region has the DNA TGTGCCAGCAGGTCCAACAGGGGAAGTTCCTATAATTCACCCCTCCACTTT.

V gene TRBV6-5 combines with J gene TRBJ1-2; no reliable D call. The CDR3 totals 14 residues. Germline lookup yields CDR1 MNHEY and CDR2 SVGAGI. Trimming took off 8 bases at V and 4 bases at J, with 17 bases between the two ends. For the CDR3, the DNA is TGTGCCAGCCGAAACTCAGCTGGGCTCTATGGCTACACCTTC. Its translation is CASRNSAGLYGYTF.

The chain joins TRBV30 to TRBJ1-5; 10 bases fit TRBD1. The CDR3 has 14 amino acids. V shed 2 bases and J 7 bases; nucleotides not matched to a gene: 5. Germline V gene data show CDR1 as GTSNPN and CDR2 as SVGIG (reference sequence). CDR3 region: CAWSLGQGEQPQHF. DNA for the CDR3: TGTGCCTGGAGTTTAGGACAGGGGGAACAGCCCCAGCATTTT.

The chain is built from TRBV6-1 and TRBJ1-1, with D possibly being TRBD1 (6 bases). The V end lost 9 bases, the J end lost 6 bases, and 23 bases lay between the germline ends. Looked up from germline, CDR1 is MNHNS and CDR2 is SASEGT. CDR3 length: 15 residues. For the CDR3, the DNA is TGTGCCAGTATACAGTGGGAGAGGGGGAGGGCTGAAGCTTTCTTT. Residues: CASIQWERGRAEAFF.

The J gene is TRBJ2-7, the V gene TRBV19, with a possible D match to TRBD2 (5 bases). Trimming stripped 8 bases from V and 8 bases from J, with 19 bases between. The CDR3 loop spans 13 amino acids. The germline gives CDR1 LNHDA, CDR2 SQIVND (reference sequence). CDR3 region: CASQPGKLQKQYF. The CDR3 DNA sequence: TGTGCCAGTCAACCGGGAAAACTACAGAAGCAGTACTTC.

The chain's CDR3 is CASSTYNDRVYEQYF. DNA for the CDR3: TGTGCCAGTAGTACCTATAACGACAGAGTTTACGAGCAGTACTTC. The chain couples TRBV19 to TRBJ2-7, with a possible D match to TRBD1 (5 bases). Germline V gene lookup returns CDR1 LNHDA and CDR2 SQIVND (reference sequence). There are 15 residues in the CDR3. The germline V and J ends were trimmed by 4 bases and 4 bases, with 17 bases remaining between them.

The chain links TRBV10-1 to TRBJ2-2; D unresolved. Trimming removed 0 bases from V and 1 base from J, with 9 bases in between. There are 16 residues in the CDR3. CDR1 WNHNN and CDR2 SYGVQD come from the germline V gene (reference sequence). The CDR3 protein is CASSESRQLNTGELFF. The DNA of the CDR3 is TGCGCCAGCAGTGAGTCGAGGCAGTTGAACACCGGGGAGCTGTTTTTT.

This chain joins TRBV6-6 and TRBJ1-3; D gene ambiguous. V gave up 2 bases and J gave up 0 bases, with 11 bases separating them. The CDR3 is made up of 16 amino acids. CDR1 is MNHNY and CDR2 is SVGAGI in the germline V gene (reference sequence). The CDR3: CASSYGLAVSGNTIYF. The CDR3 DNA follows: TGTGCCAGCAGTTACGGACTTGCCGTCTCTGGAAACACCATATATTTT.